These T cell receptor beta chains were read from a single sample in a study of T cell responses to AZD1222 COVID-19 vaccine. This table comes from immunoSEQ multiplex PCR, and its TCRdb copy is limited to in-frame clones, with some not included. The sample lists about 120,000 clones; 85% to 90% were seen once. This material consisted of peripheral blood, taken on day 0 of AZD1222 vaccination. The source of these receptors is an adult in good health. The CDR3 runs from the conserved cysteine through the conserved F or W. The D gene is left open where the match is weak. Part of the rows lack a size; the others show once, few, many or a class for expanded clones.

D gene	V gene	clone size	CDR3 length	J gene	CDR3 protein	CDR3 DNA
TRBD2	TRBV27	-	15	TRBJ2-7	CASSPRPGLDYEQYF	TGTGCCAGCAGTCCTAGACCGGGACTAGACTACGAGCAGTACTTC
-	TRBV11-2	-	15	TRBJ2-7	CASSLGGISSYEQYF	TGTGCCAGCAGCTTAGGAGGGATAAGCTCCTACGAGCAGTACTTC
-	TRBV4-1	-	10	TRBJ2-1	CASSDNEQFF	TGCGCCAGCAGCGACAATGAGCAGTTCTTC
-	TRBV18	-	13	TRBJ2-7	CASSVFDGYEQYF	TGTGCCAGCTCAGTTTTTGACGGCTACGAGCAGTACTTC
TRBD1	TRBV5-4	-	14	TRBJ1-1	CASRLQGASTEAFF	TGTGCCAGCAGGCTACAGGGGGCTAGCACTGAAGCTTTCTTT
TRBD1	TRBV7-9	once	16	TRBJ1-3	CASSWGQAFSGNTIYF	TGTGCCAGCAGCTGGGGACAGGCATTCTCTGGAAACACCATATATTTT
TRBD1	TRBV3-1/TRBV3-2	-	14	TRBJ1-1	CASSRNRGLTEAFF	TGTGCCAGCAGCCGCAACAGGGGGCTTACTGAAGCTTTCTTT
-	TRBV7-3	-	14	TRBJ2-3	CASSRGGGTDTQYF	TGTGCCAGCAGTCGCGGGGGCGGCACAGATACGCAGTATTTT
TRBD1	TRBV7-2	-	15	TRBJ1-2	CASSRTDRGSYGYTF	TGTGCCAGCAGCCGGACGGACAGGGGAAGCTATGGCTACACCTTC
-	TRBV19	once	15	TRBJ1-4	CASRTGTLSPEKLFF	TGTGCCAGTAGAACCGGGACTCTAAGCCCTGAAAAACTGTTTTTT
-	TRBV9	-	14	TRBJ1-6	CASSVGTAPSPLHF	TGTGCCAGCAGCGTTGGGACGGCCCCCTCACCCCTCCACTTT
TRBD2	TRBV19	-	17	TRBJ2-1	CASSISLGGGSYNEQFF	TGTGCCAGTAGTATTTCCCTCGGCGGGGGGTCCTACAATGAGCAGTTCTTC
-	TRBV27	-	16	TRBJ2-3	CASRPPQKGPTDTQYF	TGTGCCAGCAGGCCCCCTCAAAAAGGCCCCACAGATACGCAGTATTTT
-	TRBV30	-	15	TRBJ1-3	CAWSTFTPGGNTIYF	TGTGCCTGGAGTACTTTCACCCCGGGGGGAAACACCATATATTTT
-	TRBV15	-	12	TRBJ2-3	CATSKRGVGQYF	TGTGCCACCAGCAAGCGCGGGGTCGGGCAGTATTTT
-	TRBV18	-	15	TRBJ2-3	CASSFSQSSTDTQYF	TGTGCCAGCTCTTTCTCCCAGTCTAGCACAGATACGCAGTATTTT
TRBD2	TRBV28	-	16	TRBJ2-1	CASSPVTRPGRDEQFF	TGTGCCAGCAGTCCCGTGACCCGACCAGGGAGGGATGAGCAGTTCTTC
-	TRBV5-5	-	20	TRBJ1-4	CASSPERGYRSAATNEKLFF	TGTGCCAGCAGCCCCGAACGAGGCTACAGGAGCGCCGCAACTAATGAAAAACTGTTTTTT
-	TRBV7-2	-	15	TRBJ1-3	CASSLNWGGGNTIYF	TGTGCCAGCAGCTTAAATTGGGGAGGTGGAAACACCATATATTTT
TRBD1	TRBV7-9	-	14	TRBJ1-4	CASSLGTGTEKLFF	TGTGCCAGCAGCTTAGGGACAGGGACTGAAAAACTGTTTTTT
-	TRBV11-1	-	15	TRBJ2-2	CASSFGTLNTGELFF	TGTGCCAGCAGCTTTGGGACGCTGAACACCGGGGAGCTGTTTTTT
TRBD2	TRBV11-2	-	18	TRBJ2-1	CASSHQGGGRVSYNEQFF	TGTGCCAGCAGCCACCAGGGGGGCGGGAGGGTGTCCTACAATGAGCAGTTCTTC
-	TRBV20-1	few	14	TRBJ1-4	CSASPGAENEKLFF	TGCAGTGCTAGTCCGGGGGCGGAAAATGAAAAACTGTTTTTT
TRBD1	TRBV7-8	-	15	TRBJ1-1	CASSSAGQGNTEAFF	TGTGCCAGCAGCTCGGCGGGACAGGGGAACACTGAAGCTTTCTTT
TRBD1	TRBV11-2	-	16	TRBJ1-1	CASSLGQGGLNTEAFF	TGTGCCAGCAGCTTGGGACAGGGGGGATTGAACACTGAAGCTTTCTTT
-	TRBV30	-	13	TRBJ1-6	CAWMGQINSPLHF	TGTGCCTGGATGGGACAAATTAATTCACCCCTCCACTTT
-	TRBV5-6	-	15	TRBJ1-1	CASSLSGSSNTEAFF	TGTGCCAGCAGCTTGAGTGGGAGTTCGAACACTGAAGCTTTCTTT
-	TRBV25-1	-	14	TRBJ2-2	CASRWDRGTGELFF	TGTGCCAGCAGGTGGGATCGCGGCACCGGGGAGCTGTTTTTT
-	TRBV24-1	-	14	TRBJ2-3	CATSDLPPGDTQYF	TGTGCCACCAGTGATTTACCCCCCGGAGATACGCAGTATTTT
TRBD1	TRBV27	-	16	TRBJ1-5	CASSPRQGGGNQPQHF	TGTGCCAGCAGTCCTCGACAGGGCGGAGGCAATCAGCCCCAGCATTTT
-	TRBV5-4	-	14	TRBJ2-2	CASSRITNTGELFF	TGTGCCAGCAGCAGAATTACGAACACCGGGGAGCTGTTTTTT
-	TRBV7-8	-	16	TRBJ1-5	CASSLAYAGGNQPQHF	TGTGCCAGCAGCTTAGCCTATGCAGGGGGCAATCAGCCCCAGCATTTT
TRBD1	TRBV11-3	-	15	TRBJ2-1	CASSPRQGRHNEQFF	TGTGCCAGCAGCCCAAGACAGGGTCGGCACAATGAGCAGTTCTTC
-	TRBV6-5	-	16	TRBJ1-3	CASSYSWQASGNTIYF	TGTGCCAGCAGTTACTCGTGGCAGGCCTCTGGAAACACCATATATTTT
TRBD1	TRBV18	-	15	TRBJ1-1	CASSRDSLMNTEAFF	TGTGCCAGCTCCCGGGACAGCTTAATGAACACTGAAGCTTTCTTT
-	TRBV18	-	14	TRBJ2-5	CASTLRGGEETQYF	TGTGCCAGCACCCTTAGGGGTGGGGAAGAGACCCAGTACTTC
-	TRBV27	-	12	TRBJ1-6	CASSLSKSPLHF	TGTGCCAGCAGTTTATCCAAGTCACCCCTCCACTTT
-	TRBV28	-	12	TRBJ1-2	CASSAAGYGYTF	TGTGCCAGCAGTGCTGCGGGCTATGGCTACACCTTC
TRBD1	TRBV27	-	19	TRBJ1-6	CASTFRTGGVSSYNSPLHF	TGTGCCAGCACGTTCAGGACAGGGGGAGTTAGCTCCTATAATTCACCCCTCCACTTT
-	TRBV5-1	-	15	TRBJ2-1	CASRGRAGSYNEQFF	TGCGCCAGCAGGGGTAGGGCGGGTTCCTACAATGAGCAGTTCTTC
TRBD1	TRBV5-4	-	17	TRBJ1-5	CASSLEGDRGENQPQHF	TGTGCCAGCAGCTTGGAGGGGGACAGAGGAGAGAATCAGCCCCAGCATTTT
TRBD1	TRBV19	once	16	TRBJ1-2	CASMRGDDRGLFGYTF	TGTGCCAGTATGCGGGGGGACGACAGGGGGCTCTTCGGCTACACCTTC
TRBD1	TRBV7-9	-	14	TRBJ1-1	CASSFKGGWPEAFF	TGTGCCAGCAGCTTCAAAGGGGGCTGGCCTGAAGCTTTCTTT
TRBD2	TRBV5-1	-	17	TRBJ2-7	CASSLAQGGSLFYEQYF	TGCGCCAGCAGCTTGGCCCAGGGAGGGTCCCTTTTTTACGAGCAGTACTTC
TRBD2	TRBV3-1/TRBV3-2	few	14	TRBJ2-3	CASSRSGSADTQYF	TGTGCCAGCAGCCGTAGCGGGAGCGCAGATACGCAGTATTTT
-	TRBV6-5	-	13	TRBJ1-1	CASSWDWAREAFF	TGTGCCAGCAGCTGGGATTGGGCGCGTGAAGCTTTCTTT
-	TRBV7-6	-	17	TRBJ1-5	CASSPGSYEGGWQPQHF	TGTGCCAGCAGCCCGGGGAGCTACGAAGGTGGTTGGCAGCCCCAGCATTTT
-	TRBV9	-	13	TRBJ2-3	CASSPQNTDTQYF	TGTGCCAGCAGCCCCCAAAACACAGATACGCAGTATTTT
-	TRBV6-5	-	14	TRBJ2-1	CASSYSWAYNEQFF	TGTGCCAGCAGTTATAGCTGGGCCTACAATGAGCAGTTCTTC
-	TRBV3-1/TRBV3-2	-	12	TRBJ1-6	CASSQHNSPLHF	TGTGCCAGCAGCCAGCATAATTCACCCCTCCACTTT
-	TRBV5-1	-	15	TRBJ2-3	CASSLEQGSLDTQYF	TGCGCCAGCAGCTTGGAACAGGGTAGCTTGGATACGCAGTATTTT
TRBD2	TRBV2	-	15	TRBJ2-3	CASWTSGTSTDTQYF	TGTGCCAGCTGGACTAGCGGGACCAGCACAGATACGCAGTATTTT
-	TRBV19	-	13	TRBJ2-7	CASSEGPLYEQYF	TGTGCCAGTTCAGAGGGTCCCCTCTACGAGCAGTACTTC
-	TRBV5-1	-	14	TRBJ2-1	CASSLGATYNEQFF	TGCGCCAGCAGCTTGGGGGCCACCTACAATGAGCAGTTCTTC
TRBD1	TRBV10-3	-	15	TRBJ2-3	CAIRGQGAGTDTQYF	TGTGCCATCAGGGGACAGGGGGCGGGCACAGATACGCAGTATTTT
TRBD1	TRBV28	-	14	TRBJ1-3	CASRTDRGRNTIYF	TGTGCCAGCAGGACAGACAGGGGAAGAAACACCATATATTTT
TRBD1	TRBV9	few	15	TRBJ2-2	CASSIRTGGIGELFF	TGTGCCAGCAGCATACGGACAGGGGGAATCGGGGAGCTGTTTTTT
-	TRBV5-1	once	12	TRBJ2-7	CASSLGHYEQYF	TGCGCCAGCAGCTTGGGTCACTACGAGCAGTACTTC
TRBD2	TRBV14	-	23	TRBJ2-4	CASSQIIGGVVAGVRSSKNIQYF	TGTGCCAGCAGCCAGATTATTGGGGGGGTGGTAGCGGGAGTTCGGAGTTCCAAAAACATTCAGTACTTC